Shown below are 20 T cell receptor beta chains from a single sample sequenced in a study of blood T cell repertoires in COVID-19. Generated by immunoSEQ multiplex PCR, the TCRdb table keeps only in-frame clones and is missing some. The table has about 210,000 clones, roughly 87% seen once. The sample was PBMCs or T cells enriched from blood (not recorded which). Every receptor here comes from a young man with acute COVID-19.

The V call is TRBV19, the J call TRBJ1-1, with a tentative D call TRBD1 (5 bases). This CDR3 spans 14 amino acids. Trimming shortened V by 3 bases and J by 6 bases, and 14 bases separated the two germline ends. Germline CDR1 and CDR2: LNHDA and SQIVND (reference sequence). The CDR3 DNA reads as TGTGCCAGTAGTATTGGTCAGGGTGCCGCTGAAGCTTTCTTT. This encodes CASSIGQGAAEAFF.

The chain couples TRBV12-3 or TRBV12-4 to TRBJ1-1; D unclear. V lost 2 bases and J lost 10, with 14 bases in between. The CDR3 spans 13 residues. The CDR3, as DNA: TGTGCCAGCAGTTTAAAGGCAGACTTTAGAGCTTTCTTT. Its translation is CASSLKADFRAFF.

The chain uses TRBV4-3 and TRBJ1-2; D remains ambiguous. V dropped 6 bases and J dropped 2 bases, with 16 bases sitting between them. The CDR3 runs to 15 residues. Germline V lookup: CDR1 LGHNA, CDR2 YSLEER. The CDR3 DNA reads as TGCGCCAGCAGACAAAGCGTAGTCTCGAACTATGGCTACACCTTC. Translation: CASRQSVVSNYGYTF.

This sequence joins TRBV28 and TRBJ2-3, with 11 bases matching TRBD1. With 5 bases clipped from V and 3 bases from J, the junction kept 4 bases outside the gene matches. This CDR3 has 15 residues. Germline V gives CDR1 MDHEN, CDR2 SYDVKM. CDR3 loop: CASSPGTGGTDTQYF. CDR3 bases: TGTGCCAGCAGTCCGGGGACAGGGGGGACAGATACGCAGTATTTT. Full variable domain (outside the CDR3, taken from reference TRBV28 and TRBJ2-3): DVKVTQSSRYLVKRTGEKVFLECVQDMDHENMFWYRQDPGLGLRLIYFSYDVKMKEKGDIPEGYSVSREKKERFSLILESASTNQTSMYLCASSPGTGGTDTQYFGPGTRLTVL.

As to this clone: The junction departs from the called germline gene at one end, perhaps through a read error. In DNA form, the CDR3 reads TGTGCCAGCAGTTTGGGCACCCCTTCAGCCCTCCACTTT. The encoded protein is CASSLGTPSALHF. The chain employs TRBV28 and TRBJ1-6; no clear D gene. The germline V gene encodes CDR1 MDHEN and CDR2 SYDVKM. There are 13 residues in the CDR3.

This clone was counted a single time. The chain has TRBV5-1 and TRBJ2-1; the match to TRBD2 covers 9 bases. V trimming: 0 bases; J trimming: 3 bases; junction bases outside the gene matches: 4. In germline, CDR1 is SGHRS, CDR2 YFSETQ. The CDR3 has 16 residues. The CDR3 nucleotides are TGCGCCAGCAGCTTGGCCGGCGGGAGGGGCTACAATGAGCAGTTCTTC. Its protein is CASSLAGGRGYNEQFF.

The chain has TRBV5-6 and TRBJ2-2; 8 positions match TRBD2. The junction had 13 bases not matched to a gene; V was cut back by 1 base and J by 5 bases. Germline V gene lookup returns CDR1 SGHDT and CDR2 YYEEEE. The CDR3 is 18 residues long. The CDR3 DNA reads TGTGCCAGCAGCTTGCTCGGTGTAGCGGGACGAGAAACCGGGGAGCTGTTTTTT. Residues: CASSLLGVAGRETGELFF.

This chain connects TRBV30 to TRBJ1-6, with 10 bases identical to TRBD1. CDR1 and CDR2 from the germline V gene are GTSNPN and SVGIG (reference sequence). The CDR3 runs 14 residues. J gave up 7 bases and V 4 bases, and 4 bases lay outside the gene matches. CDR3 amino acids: CAWTQGQGNSPLHF. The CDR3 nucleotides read TGTGCCTGGACCCAGGGACAGGGGAATTCACCCCTCCACTTT. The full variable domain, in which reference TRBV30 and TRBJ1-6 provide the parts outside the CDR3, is SQTIHQWPATLVQPVGSPLSLECTVEGTSNPNLYWYRQAAGRGLQLLFYSVGIGQISSEVPQNLSASRPQDRQFILSSKKLLLSDSGFYLCAWTQGQGNSPLHFGNGTRLTVT.

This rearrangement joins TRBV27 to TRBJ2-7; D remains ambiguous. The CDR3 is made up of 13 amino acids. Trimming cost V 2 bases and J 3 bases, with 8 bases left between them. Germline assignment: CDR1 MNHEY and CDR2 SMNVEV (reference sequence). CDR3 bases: TGTGCCAGCAGTTTACTGGAGAACTACGAGCAGTACTTC. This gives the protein CASSLLENYEQYF.

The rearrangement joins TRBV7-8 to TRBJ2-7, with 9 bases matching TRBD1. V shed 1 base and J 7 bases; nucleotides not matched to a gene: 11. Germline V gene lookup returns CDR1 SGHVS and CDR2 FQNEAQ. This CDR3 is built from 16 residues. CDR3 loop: CASSLEGGQGNWEQYF. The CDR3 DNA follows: TGTGCCAGCAGCTTAGAGGGAGGACAGGGGAATTGGGAGCAGTACTTC.

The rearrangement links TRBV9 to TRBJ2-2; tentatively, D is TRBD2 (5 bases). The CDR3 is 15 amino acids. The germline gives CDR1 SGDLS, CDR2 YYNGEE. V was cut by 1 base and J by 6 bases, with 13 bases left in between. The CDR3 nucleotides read TGTGCCAGCAGCGTATTTGAGGGAGCTTCCGGGGAGCTGTTTTTT. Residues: CASSVFEGASGELFF.

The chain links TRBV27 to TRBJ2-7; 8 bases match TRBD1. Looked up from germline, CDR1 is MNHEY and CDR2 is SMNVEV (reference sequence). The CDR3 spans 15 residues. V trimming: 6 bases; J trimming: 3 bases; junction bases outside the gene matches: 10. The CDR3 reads CASSLGTGGDYEQYF. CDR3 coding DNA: TGTGCCAGCAGCCTAGGGACAGGAGGAGACTACGAGCAGTACTTC.

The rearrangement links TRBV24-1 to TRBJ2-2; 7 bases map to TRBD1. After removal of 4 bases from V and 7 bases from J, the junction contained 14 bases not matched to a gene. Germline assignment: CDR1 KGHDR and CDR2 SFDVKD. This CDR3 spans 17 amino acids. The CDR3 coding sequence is TGTGCCACCAGTGACCATCTAGACAGGGTTGGTCTCGGGGAGCTGTTTTTT. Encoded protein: CATSDHLDRVGLGELFF.

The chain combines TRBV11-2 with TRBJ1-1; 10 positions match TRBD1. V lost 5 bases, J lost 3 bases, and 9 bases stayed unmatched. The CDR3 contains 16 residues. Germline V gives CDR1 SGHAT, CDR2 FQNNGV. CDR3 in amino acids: CASSHIPGQGDTEAFF. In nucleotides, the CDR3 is TGTGCCAGCAGCCACATCCCCGGACAGGGGGACACTGAAGCTTTCTTT.

The CDR3 is CASSSSDRAYAKNIQYF. The DNA for the CDR3 is TGTGCCAGCAGCTCCTCAGACAGGGCTTATGCCAAAAACATTCAGTACTTC. The chain has TRBV5-6 and TRBJ2-4; TRBD1 matches at 7 bases. This CDR3 contains 17 residues. In germline, CDR1 is SGHDT, CDR2 YYEEEE. Germline trimming cut 3 bases from V and 1 base from J; bases unmatched to any gene: 10.

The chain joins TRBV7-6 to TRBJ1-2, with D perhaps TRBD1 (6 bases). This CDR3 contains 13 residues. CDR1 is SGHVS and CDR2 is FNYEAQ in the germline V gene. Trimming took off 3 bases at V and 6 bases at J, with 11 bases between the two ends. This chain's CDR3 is CASSLSGVDGYTF. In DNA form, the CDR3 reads TGTGCCAGCAGCTTGTCAGGGGTGGATGGCTACACCTTC.

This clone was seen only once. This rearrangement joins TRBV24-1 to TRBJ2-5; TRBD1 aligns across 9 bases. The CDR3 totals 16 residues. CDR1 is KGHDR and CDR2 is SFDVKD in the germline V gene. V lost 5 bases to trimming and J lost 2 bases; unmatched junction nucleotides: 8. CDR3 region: CATSALGTGSQETQYF. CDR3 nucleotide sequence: TGTGCCACCAGTGCTTTAGGGACAGGGTCTCAAGAGACCCAGTACTTC.

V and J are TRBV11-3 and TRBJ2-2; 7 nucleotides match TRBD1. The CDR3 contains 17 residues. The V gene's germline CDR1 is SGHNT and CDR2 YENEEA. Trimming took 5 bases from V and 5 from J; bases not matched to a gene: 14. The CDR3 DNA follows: TGTGCCAGCAGCCCTGGGGGAGAGGGGACAGCTACCGGGGAGCTGTTTTTT. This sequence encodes CASSPGGEGTATGELFF.

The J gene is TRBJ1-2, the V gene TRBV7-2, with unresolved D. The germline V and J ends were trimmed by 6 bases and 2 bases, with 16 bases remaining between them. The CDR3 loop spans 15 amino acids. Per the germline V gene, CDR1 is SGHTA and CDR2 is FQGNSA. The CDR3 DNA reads TGTGCCAGCAGTTCTGGCCTCGCTTTGAACTATGGCTACACCTTC. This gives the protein CASSSGLALNYGYTF.

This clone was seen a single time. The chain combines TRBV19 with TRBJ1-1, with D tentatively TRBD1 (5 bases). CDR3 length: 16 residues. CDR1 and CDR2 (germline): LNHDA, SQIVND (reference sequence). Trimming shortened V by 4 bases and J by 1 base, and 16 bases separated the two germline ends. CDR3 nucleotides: TGTGCCAGTAGTAGGGGGGTAAGGGCTCGGAACACTGAAGCTTTCTTT. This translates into CASSRGVRARNTEAFF.